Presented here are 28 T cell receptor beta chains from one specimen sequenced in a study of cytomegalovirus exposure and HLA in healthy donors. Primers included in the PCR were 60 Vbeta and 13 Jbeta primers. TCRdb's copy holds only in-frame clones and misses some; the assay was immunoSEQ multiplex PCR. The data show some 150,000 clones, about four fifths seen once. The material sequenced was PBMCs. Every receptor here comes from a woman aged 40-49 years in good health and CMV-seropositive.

CDR3 coding DNA: TGTGCCAGTAGTATAGGCCCCGGACAGAGGAACACTGAAGCTTTCTTT. The encoded protein is CASSIGPGQRNTEAFF. The rearrangement joins TRBV19 to TRBJ1-1, with D maybe TRBD1 (6 bases). The CDR3 loop spans 16 amino acids. V lost 1 base, J lost 1 base, and 13 bases lay in between. The germline V gene has CDR1 LNHDA and CDR2 SQIVND (reference sequence).

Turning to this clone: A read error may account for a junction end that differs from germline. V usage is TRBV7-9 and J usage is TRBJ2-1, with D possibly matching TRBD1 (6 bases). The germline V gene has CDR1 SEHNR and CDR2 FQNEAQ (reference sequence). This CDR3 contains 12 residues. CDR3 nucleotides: TGTTCCAGCAGCTCCGACAGGAATGAGCAGTTCTTC. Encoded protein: CSSSSDRNEQFF.

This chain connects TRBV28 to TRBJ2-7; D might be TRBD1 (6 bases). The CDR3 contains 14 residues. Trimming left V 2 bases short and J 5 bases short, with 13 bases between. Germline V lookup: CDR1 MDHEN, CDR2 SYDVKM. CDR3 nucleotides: TGTGCCAGCAGTTTACGAGGGGGAAGGGACGAGCAGTACTTC. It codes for CASSLRGGRDEQYF.

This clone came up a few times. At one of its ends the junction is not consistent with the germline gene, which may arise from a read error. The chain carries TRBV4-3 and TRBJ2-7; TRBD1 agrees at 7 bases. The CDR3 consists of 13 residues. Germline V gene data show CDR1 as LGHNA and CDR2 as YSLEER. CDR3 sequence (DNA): TGCGCCAGCAGCCAAGGCTCTCAGGGACAGCTTGCCTTC. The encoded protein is CASSQGSQGQLAF.

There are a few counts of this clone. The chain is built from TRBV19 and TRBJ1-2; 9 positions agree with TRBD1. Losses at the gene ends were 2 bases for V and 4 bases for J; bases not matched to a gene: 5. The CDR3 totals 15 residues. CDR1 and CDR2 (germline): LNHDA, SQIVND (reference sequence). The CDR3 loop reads CASSILGTGTYGYTF. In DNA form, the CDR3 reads TGTGCCAGTAGTATATTGGGGACAGGGACCTATGGCTACACCTTC.

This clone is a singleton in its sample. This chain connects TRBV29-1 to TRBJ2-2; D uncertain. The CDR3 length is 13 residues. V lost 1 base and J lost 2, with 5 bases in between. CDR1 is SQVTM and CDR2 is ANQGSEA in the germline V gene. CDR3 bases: TGCAGCGTTGAAGGGCCCAACACCGGGGAGCTGTTTTTT. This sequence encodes CSVEGPNTGELFF.

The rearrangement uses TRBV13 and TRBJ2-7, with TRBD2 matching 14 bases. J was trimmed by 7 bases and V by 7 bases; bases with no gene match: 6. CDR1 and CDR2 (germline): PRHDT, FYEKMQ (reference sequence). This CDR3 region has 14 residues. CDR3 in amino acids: CASTGLAGDDEQYF. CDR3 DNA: TGTGCCAGCACGGGACTAGCGGGAGACGATGAGCAGTACTTC.

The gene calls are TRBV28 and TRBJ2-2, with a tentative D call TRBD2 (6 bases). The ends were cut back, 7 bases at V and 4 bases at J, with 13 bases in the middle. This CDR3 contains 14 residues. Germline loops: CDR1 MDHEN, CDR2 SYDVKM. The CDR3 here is CASTWGVATGELFF. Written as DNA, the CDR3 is TGTGCCAGCACCTGGGGGGTAGCCACCGGGGAGCTGTTTTTT.

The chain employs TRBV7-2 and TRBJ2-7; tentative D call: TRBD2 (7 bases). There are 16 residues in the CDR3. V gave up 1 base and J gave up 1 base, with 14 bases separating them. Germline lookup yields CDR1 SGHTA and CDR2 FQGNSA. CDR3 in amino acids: CASSLVGGGRSYEQYF. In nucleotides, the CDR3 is TGTGCCAGCAGCTTAGTAGGGGGAGGGCGTTCCTACGAGCAGTACTTC.

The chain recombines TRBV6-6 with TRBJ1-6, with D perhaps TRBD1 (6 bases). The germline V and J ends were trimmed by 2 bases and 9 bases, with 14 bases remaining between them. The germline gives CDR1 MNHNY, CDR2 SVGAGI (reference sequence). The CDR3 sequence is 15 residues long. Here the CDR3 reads CASSYVSGDGSPLHF. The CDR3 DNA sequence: TGTGCCAGCAGTTACGTATCAGGGGACGGTTCACCCCTCCACTTT.

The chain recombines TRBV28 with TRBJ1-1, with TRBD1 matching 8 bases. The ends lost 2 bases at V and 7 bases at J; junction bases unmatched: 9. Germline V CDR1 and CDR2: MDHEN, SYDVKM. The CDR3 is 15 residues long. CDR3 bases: TGTGCCAGCAGTTTACGGACAGGGACCAATTTTGAAGCTTTCTTT. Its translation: CASSLRTGTNFEAFF. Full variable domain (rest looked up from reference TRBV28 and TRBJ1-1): DVKVTQSSRYLVKRTGEKVFLECVQDMDHENMFWYRQDPGLGLRLIYFSYDVKMKEKGDIPEGYSVSREKKERFSLILESASTNQTSMYLCASSLRTGTNFEAFFGQGTRLTVV.

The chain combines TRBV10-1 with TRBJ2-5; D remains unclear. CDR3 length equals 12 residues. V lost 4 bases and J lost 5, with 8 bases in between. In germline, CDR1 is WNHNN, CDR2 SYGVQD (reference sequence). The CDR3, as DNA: TGCGCCAGCAGTGGTCCCCTGGAGACCCAGTACTTC. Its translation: CASSGPLETQYF.

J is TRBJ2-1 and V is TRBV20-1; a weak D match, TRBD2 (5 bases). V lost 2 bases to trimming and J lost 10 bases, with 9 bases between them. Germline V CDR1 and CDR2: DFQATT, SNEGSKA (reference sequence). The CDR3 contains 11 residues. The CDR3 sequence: CSARYSDEQFF. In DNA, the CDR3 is TGCAGTGCTAGATATAGCGACGAGCAGTTCTTC.

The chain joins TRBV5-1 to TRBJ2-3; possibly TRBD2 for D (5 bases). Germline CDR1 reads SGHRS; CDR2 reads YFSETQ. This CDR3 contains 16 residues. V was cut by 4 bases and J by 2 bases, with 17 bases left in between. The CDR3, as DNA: TGCGCCAGCAGCCTCCCCCGGGGAGCCCTCACAGATACGCAGTATTTT. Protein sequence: CASSLPRGALTDTQYF.

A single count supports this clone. The CDR3 loop reads CASSTGTSGVIRETQYF. DNA for the CDR3: TGTGCCAGCAGCACTGGGACTAGCGGGGTGATACGAGAGACCCAGTACTTC. The chain joins TRBV5-4 to TRBJ2-5; TRBD2 matches 13 bases. V lost 4 bases and J lost 4; bases outside the gene matches: 10. The CDR3 is 17 amino acids. Germline assignment: CDR1 SGHNT and CDR2 YYREEE (reference sequence).

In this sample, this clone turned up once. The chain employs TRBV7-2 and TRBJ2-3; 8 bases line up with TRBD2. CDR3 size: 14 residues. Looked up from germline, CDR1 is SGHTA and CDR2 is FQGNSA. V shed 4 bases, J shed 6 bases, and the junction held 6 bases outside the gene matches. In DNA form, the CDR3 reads TGTGCCAGCAGCTCGGGGGGGGCCCCGGATACGCAGTATTTT. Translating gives CASSSGGAPDTQYF. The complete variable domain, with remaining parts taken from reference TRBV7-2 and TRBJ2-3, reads GAGVSQSPSNKVTEKGKDVELRCDPISGHTALYWYRQSLGQGLEFLIYFQGNSAPDKSGLPSDRFSAERTGGSVSTLTIQRTQQEDSAVYLCASSSGGAPDTQYFGPGTRLTVL.

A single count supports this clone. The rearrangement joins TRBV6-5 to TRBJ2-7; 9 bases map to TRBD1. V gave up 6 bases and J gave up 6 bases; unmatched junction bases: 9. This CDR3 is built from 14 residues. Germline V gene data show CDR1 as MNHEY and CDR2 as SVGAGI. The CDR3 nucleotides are TGTGCCAGCAGAACCAGGGACAGGGTCCGCGAGCAGTACTTC. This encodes CASRTRDRVREQYF.

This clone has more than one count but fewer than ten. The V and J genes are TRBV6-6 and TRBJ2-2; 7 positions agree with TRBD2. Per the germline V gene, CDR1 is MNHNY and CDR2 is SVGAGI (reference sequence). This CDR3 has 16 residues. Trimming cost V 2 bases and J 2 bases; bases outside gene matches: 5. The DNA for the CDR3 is TGTGCCAGCAGTTACCCGAGCGGGACCAACACCGGGGAGCTGTTTTTT. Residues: CASSYPSGTNTGELFF.

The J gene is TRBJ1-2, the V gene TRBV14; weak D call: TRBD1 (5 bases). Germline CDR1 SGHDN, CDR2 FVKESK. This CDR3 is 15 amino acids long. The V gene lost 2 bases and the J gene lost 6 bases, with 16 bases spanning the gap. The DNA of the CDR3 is TGTGCCAGCAGCCAATTGGACGGTAGGGGAAATGGCTACACCTTC. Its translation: CASSQLDGRGNGYTF.

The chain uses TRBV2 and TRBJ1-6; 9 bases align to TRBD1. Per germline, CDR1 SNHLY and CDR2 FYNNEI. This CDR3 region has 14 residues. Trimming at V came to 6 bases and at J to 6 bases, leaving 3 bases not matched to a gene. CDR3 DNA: TGTGCCAGCAGCTCGGGACAGGGTAATTCACCCCTCCACTTT. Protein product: CASSSGQGNSPLHF.

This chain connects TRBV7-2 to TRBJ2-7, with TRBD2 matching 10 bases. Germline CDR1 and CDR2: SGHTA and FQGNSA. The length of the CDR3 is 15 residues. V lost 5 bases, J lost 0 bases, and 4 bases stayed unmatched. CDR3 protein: CASSPGLAASYEQYF. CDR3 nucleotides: TGTGCCAGCAGCCCCGGACTAGCGGCCTCCTACGAGCAGTACTTC.

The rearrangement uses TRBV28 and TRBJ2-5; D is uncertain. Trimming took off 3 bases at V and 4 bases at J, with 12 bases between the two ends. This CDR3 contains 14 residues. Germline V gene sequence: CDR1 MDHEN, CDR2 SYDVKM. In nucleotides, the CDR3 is TGTGCCAGCAGTTTGACGGGTCTAGGAGAGACCCAGTACTTC. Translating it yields CASSLTGLGETQYF.

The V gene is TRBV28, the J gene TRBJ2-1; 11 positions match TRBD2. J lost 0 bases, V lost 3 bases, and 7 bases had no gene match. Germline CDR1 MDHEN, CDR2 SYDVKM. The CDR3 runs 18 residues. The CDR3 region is CASSLFPSGGSSYNEQFF. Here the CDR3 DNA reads TGTGCCAGCAGTTTGTTCCCTAGCGGGGGGAGCTCCTACAATGAGCAGTTCTTC.

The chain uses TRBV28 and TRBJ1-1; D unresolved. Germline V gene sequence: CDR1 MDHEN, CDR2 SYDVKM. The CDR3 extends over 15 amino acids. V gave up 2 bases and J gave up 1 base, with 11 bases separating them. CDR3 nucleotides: TGTGCCAGCAGTTTAGCGAGCACGGGGAACACTGAAGCTTTCTTT. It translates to CASSLASTGNTEAFF. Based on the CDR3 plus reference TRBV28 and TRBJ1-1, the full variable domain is DVKVTQSSRYLVKRTGEKVFLECVQDMDHENMFWYRQDPGLGLRLIYFSYDVKMKEKGDIPEGYSVSREKKERFSLILESASTNQTSMYLCASSLASTGNTEAFFGQGTRLTVV.

The CDR3 loop reads CASSADGTGWGYTF. The CDR3 DNA reads TGTGCCAGCAGCGCGGATGGGACAGGATGGGGCTACACCTTC. The J gene is TRBJ1-2, the V gene TRBV9; 8 nucleotides line up with TRBD1. Per the germline V gene, CDR1 is SGDLS and CDR2 is YYNGEE. The V and J ends lost 3 bases and 8 bases, in that order; junction bases with no gene match: 9. The CDR3 length is 14 residues.

CDR3 in amino acids: CASSLTGGADLAKNIQYF. CDR3 nucleotide sequence: TGTGCCAGCAGCTTGACAGGGGGCGCGGATCTAGCCAAAAACATTCAGTACTTC. The rearrangement uses TRBV7-8 and TRBJ2-4; TRBD1 matches at 10 bases. Trimming took 3 bases from V and 0 from J; bases not matched to a gene: 8. The CDR3 consists of 18 residues. Germline values: CDR1 SGHVS, CDR2 FQNEAQ.

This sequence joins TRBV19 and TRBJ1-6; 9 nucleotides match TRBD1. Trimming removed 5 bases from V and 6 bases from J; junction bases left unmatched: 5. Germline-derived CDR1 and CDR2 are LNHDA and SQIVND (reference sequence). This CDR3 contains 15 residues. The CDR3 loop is CASSGLTGGNSPLHF. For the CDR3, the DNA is TGTGCCAGTAGTGGATTGACAGGGGGTAATTCACCCCTCCACTTT. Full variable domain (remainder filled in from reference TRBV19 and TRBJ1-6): DGGITQSPKYLFRKEGQNVTLSCEQNLNHDAMYWYRQDPGQGLRLIYYSQIVNDFQKGDIAEGYSVSREKKESFPLTVTSAQKNPTAFYLCASSGLTGGNSPLHFGNGTRLTVT.

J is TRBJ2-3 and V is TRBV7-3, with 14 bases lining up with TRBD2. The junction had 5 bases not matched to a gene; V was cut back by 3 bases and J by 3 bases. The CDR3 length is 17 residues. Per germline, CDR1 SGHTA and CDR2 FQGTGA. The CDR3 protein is CASSFLGTSGRTDTQYF. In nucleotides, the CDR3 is TGTGCCAGCAGCTTCTTAGGGACTAGCGGGAGAACAGATACGCAGTATTTT. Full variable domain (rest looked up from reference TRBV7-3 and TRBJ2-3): GAGVSQTPSNKVTEKGKYVELRCDPISGHTALYWYRQSLGQGPEFLIYFQGTGAADDSGLPNDRFFAVRPEGSVSTLKIQRTERGDSAVYLCASSFLGTSGRTDTQYFGPGTRLTVL.